These 27 T cell receptor beta chains were sequenced from one sample in a study of T-cell reconstitution after alpha-beta-depleted transplantation in children. Preparation of the TCRbeta library was carried out with unique molecular identifiers. MiXCR was run by TCRdb on the PCR reads, yielding one entry per CDR3 protein. The table lists about 400,000 distinct CDR3 sequences, approximately 20% of them singletons, with about 3.8% in the top ten. This sample comprised PBMCs from the stem cell graft donor, obtained from the stem cell graft. These receptors were obtained from a human donor who donated a stem cell graft to a child with acute myeloid leukemia.

V is TRBV10-3 and J is TRBJ2-7; no definite D call. Deletions cut 2 bases from V and 2 bases from J, with 7 bases between. Germline lookup yields CDR1 ENHRY and CDR2 SYGVKD. This CDR3 is built from 13 residues. DNA for the CDR3: TGTGCCATCAGTGAGATACCTCCCTACGAGCAGTACTTC. This translates into CAISEIPPYEQYF.

This chain joins TRBV12-3 or TRBV12-4 and TRBJ2-7; TRBD1 is a possible D gene (5 bases). This CDR3 has 16 residues. V shed 5 bases and J shed 0 bases, with 17 bases lying between them. The CDR3 DNA reads as TGTGCCAGCAGTAAAGACGGACACCTAAGCTCCTACGAGCAGTACTTC. This codes for CASSKDGHLSSYEQYF.

The rearrangement links TRBV7-9 to TRBJ1-2; possible D gene TRBD1, 5 bases. CDR1 is SEHNR and CDR2 is FQNEAQ in the germline V gene (reference sequence). V lost 3 bases and J 8 bases, leaving 13 bases between the germline ends. The CDR3 contains 13 residues. DNA of the CDR3: TGTGCCAGCAGCTTGGGGAGGGGTGAAGGCTACACCTTC. As protein: CASSLGRGEGYTF.

This clonotype has a count of ten or more. V is TRBV20-1 and J is TRBJ2-7; D is undetermined. CDR3 size: 11 residues. The V and J ends lost 0 bases and 8 bases respectively, with 8 bases between them. CDR1 DFQATT and CDR2 SNEGSKA come from the germline V gene (reference sequence). This CDR3 reads CSARDLVKQYF. The CDR3 DNA reads TGCAGTGCTAGAGATCTGGTGAAGCAGTACTTC.

This clonotype was seen more than once but under ten times. This chain uses TRBV30 with TRBJ2-7; tentative D call: TRBD1 (6 bases). Germline assignment: CDR1 GTSNPN and CDR2 SVGIG (reference sequence). Trimming pared 2 bases from V and 0 bases from J, leaving 11 bases between. CDR3 length: 14 amino acids. The CDR3 DNA follows: TGTGCCTGGAGTTCAGGACAGAGCTCCTACGAGCAGTACTTC. It specifies CAWSSGQSSYEQYF.

This clonotype was seen only a few times. The rearrangement uses TRBV7-2 and TRBJ2-7, with TRBD2 identical over 7 bases. V was clipped by 0 bases and J by 0 bases; unmatched bases: 8. There are 17 residues in the CDR3. CDR1 is SGHTA and CDR2 is FQGNSA in the germline V gene. DNA of the CDR3: TGTGCCAGCAGCTTAGCGCGTCCTAGCGGCTACTCCTACGAGCAGTACTTC. Its translation is CASSLARPSGYSYEQYF.

The chain couples TRBV4-3 to TRBJ2-7, with TRBD2 matching 12 bases. The CDR3 has 17 amino acids. Germline trimming cut 0 bases from V and 4 bases from J; bases unmatched to any gene: 7. Germline V gene data show CDR1 as LGHNA and CDR2 as YSLEER. In nucleotides, the CDR3 is TGCGCCAGCAGCCAAGAGAGTGGGACTAGCGGGTTTTACGAGCAGTACTTC. Amino acid sequence: CASSQESGTSGFYEQYF.

J is TRBJ1-1 and V is TRBV29-1; D gene ambiguous. V shed 7 bases and J shed 1 base, with 13 bases lying between them. From germline, CDR1 is SQVTM and CDR2 ANQGSEA. CDR3 length: 13 residues. Here the CDR3 reads CSGLENGNTEAFF. CDR3 nucleotide sequence: TGCAGCGGGCTGGAGAATGGGAACACTGAAGCTTTCTTT. Together with reference TRBV29-1 and TRBJ1-1, the CDR3 gives the full variable domain: SAVISQKPSRDICQRGTSLTIQCQVDSQVTMMFWYRQQPGQSLTLIATANQGSEATYESGFVIDKFPISRPNLTFSTLTVSNMSPEDSSIYLCSGLENGNTEAFFGQGTRLTVV.

This clonotype was recorded at least ten times. The chain employs TRBV10-2 and TRBJ2-1; 14 bases are shared with TRBD2. CDR3 length: 14 residues. Germline assignment: CDR1 WSHSY and CDR2 SAAADI. With V trimmed by 10 bases and J by 9 bases, 8 bases remained unmatched. The CDR3 DNA is TGCGCCACCGGGACTAGCGGGGGCGAGGGTGAGCAGTTCTTC. As protein: CATGTSGGEGEQFF.

CDR3 nucleotide sequence: TGTGCCACCAGCAGAGATCTTGGGGGCCGTGAAGCTTTCTTT. Its protein product is CATSRDLGGREAFF. The chain carries TRBV15 and TRBJ1-1; perhaps TRBD1 as D (6 bases). Germline CDR1 and CDR2: LNHNV and YYDKDF (reference sequence). This CDR3 is 14 amino acids long. V lost 0 bases to trimming and J lost 7 bases, with 12 bases between them. The variable domain in full, with the rest retrieved from reference TRBV15 and TRBJ1-1, is DAMVIQNPRYQVTQFGKPVTLSCSQTLNHNVMYWYQQKSSQAPKLLFHYYDKDFNNEADTPDNFQSRRPNTSFCFLDIRSPGLGDTAMYLCATSRDLGGREAFFGQGTRLTVV.

This clonotype occurred a few times. This chain uses TRBV7-9 with TRBJ1-6; no reliable D call. From germline, CDR1 is SEHNR and CDR2 FQNEAQ (reference sequence). The CDR3 has 13 amino acids. The germline V and J ends were trimmed by 5 bases and 10 bases, with 12 bases remaining between them. Here the CDR3 reads CASSPPRVSPLHF. The CDR3 nucleotides are TGTGCCAGCAGCCCCCCTAGGGTATCACCCCTCCACTTT.

The chain uses TRBV12-3 or TRBV12-4 and TRBJ2-5, with D perhaps TRBD2 (6 bases). This CDR3 has 13 amino acids. V lost 7 bases and J lost 1, with 10 bases in between. CDR3 bases: TGTGCCAGCACCCGGGGGACCCAAGAGACCCAGTACTTC. This sequence encodes CASTRGTQETQYF.

At least ten counts were recorded for this clonotype. CDR3 in amino acids: CSARNDWNYNEQFF. The CDR3 DNA reads as TGCAGTGCAAGGAACGACTGGAACTACAATGAGCAGTTCTTC. The V and J genes are TRBV20-1 and TRBJ2-1; D uncertain. The CDR3 contains 14 residues. Germline V CDR1 and CDR2: DFQATT, SNEGSKA (reference sequence). The V end was cut by 6 bases, the J end by 3 bases, with 15 bases between.

The chain links TRBV27 to TRBJ2-1; 10 bases fit TRBD2. The CDR3 has 15 amino acids. V trimming: 2 bases; J trimming: 7 bases; junction bases outside the gene matches: 5. The germline gives CDR1 MNHEY, CDR2 SMNVEV (reference sequence). The CDR3 loop is CASSLGTSGKNEQFF. CDR3 coding DNA: TGTGCCAGCAGTTTAGGAACTAGCGGGAAGAATGAGCAGTTCTTC.

This clonotype occurred a few times. The genes are TRBV6-2 or TRBV6-3 and TRBJ1-1, with no clear D. Looked up from germline, CDR1 is MNHEY and CDR2 is SVGEGT. With 2 bases removed from V and 0 bases from J, the gap between germline ends came to 4 bases. The CDR3 has 13 residues. The CDR3 nucleotides are TGTGCCAGCAGTTACATCCTGAACACTGAAGCTTTCTTT. Its protein is CASSYILNTEAFF.

This clonotype was counted many times. V is TRBV5-1 and J is TRBJ2-1; 7 bases agree with TRBD2. The CDR3 spans 15 residues. V lost 3 bases to trimming and J lost 7 bases; unmatched junction nucleotides: 10. Per germline, CDR1 SGHRS and CDR2 YFSETQ. CDR3 sequence (DNA): TGCGCCAGCAGCTATCTAGCGGCCGAGAGGAATGAGCAGTTCTTC. As protein: CASSYLAAERNEQFF.

In the case of this clonotype: It may be a read error: a sequence one base away is much more abundant. The CDR3 does not close with the conserved phenylalanine or tryptophan, likely indicating a read error. The V and J genes are TRBV29-1 and TRBJ1-5; TRBD1 aligns across 10 bases. V was pared by 6 bases and J by 6 bases, with 11 bases of the junction left unmatched. Germline lookup yields CDR1 SQVTM and CDR2 ANQGSEA. This CDR3 has 15 amino acids. In DNA, the CDR3 is TGCAGCGTGGCTACCGGGACAGGGGTTTTTCAGCCCCAGCATTAT. It translates to CSVATGTGVFQPQHY.

J is TRBJ2-7 and V is TRBV7-9; TRBD2 agrees at 9 bases. CDR1 is SEHNR and CDR2 is FQNEAQ in the germline V gene (reference sequence). Unmatched junction bases numbered 9, after V lost 2 bases and J lost 7 bases. The CDR3 is 15 amino acids. The chain's CDR3 is CASSLRLAVLGEQYF. CDR3 coding DNA: TGTGCCAGCAGCTTACGACTAGCGGTCCTGGGGGAGCAGTACTTC.

The chain couples TRBV29-1 to TRBJ1-6; D is possibly TRBD1 (5 bases). The V gene lost 6 bases and the J gene lost 7 bases, with 13 bases spanning the gap. The CDR3 is 13 amino acids. From germline, CDR1 is SQVTM and CDR2 ANQGSEA. The CDR3 sequence is CSVAGTRNSPLHF. Written as DNA, the CDR3 is TGCAGCGTCGCAGGGACTCGAAATTCACCCCTCCACTTT.

There are many counts of this clonotype. The CDR3 region is CASSFGQVVLEQYF. In DNA form, the CDR3 reads TGTGCCAGCAGCTTTGGACAGGTCGTCCTGGAGCAGTACTTC. V gene TRBV7-2 combines with J gene TRBJ2-7; 7 nucleotides match TRBD1. The germline CDR1 and CDR2 sequences are SGHTA and FQGNSA. The CDR3 runs to 14 residues. The trim removed 3 bases at V and 7 bases at J, leaving 9 bases unmatched.

On this clonotype: At one end the junction does not follow the germline gene, possibly because of a read error. The J gene is TRBJ1-1, the V gene TRBV28; 11 bases are a match to TRBD1. This CDR3 is 17 amino acids long. Germline V gives CDR1 MDHEN, CDR2 SYDVKM. The CDR3 loop is CASSSRDRGSSNIEAFF. Here the CDR3 DNA reads TGTGCCAGCAGTTCCCGGGACAGGGGGTCATCCAACATTGAAGCTTTCTTT.

J is TRBJ2-7 and V is TRBV20-1, with 12 bases lining up with TRBD2. V shed 0 bases and J 1 base; nucleotides not matched to a gene: 7. Germline V gene lookup returns CDR1 DFQATT and CDR2 SNEGSKA (reference sequence). The CDR3 spans 17 residues. The CDR3 spells CSARDLASGRGSYEQYF. The CDR3 region has the DNA TGCAGTGCTAGAGATTTGGCTAGCGGGAGGGGATCCTACGAGCAGTACTTC.

This clonotype was recorded at least ten times. The rearrangement links TRBV20-1 to TRBJ2-3; TRBD1 might be the D (6 bases). V was trimmed by 3 bases and J by 2 bases, leaving 9 bases between them. From germline, CDR1 is DFQATT and CDR2 SNEGSKA (reference sequence). The CDR3 runs 13 residues. CDR3 bases: TGCAGTGCTAGGAGGGACAACACAGATACGCAGTATTTT. Translating gives CSARRDNTDTQYF.

The rearrangement joins TRBV13 to TRBJ2-3; D ambiguous. CDR3 length equals 14 residues. Germline V gives CDR1 PRHDT, CDR2 FYEKMQ (reference sequence). V was clipped by 4 bases and J by 4 bases, with 12 bases between them. Written as DNA, the CDR3 is TGTGCCAGCAGCTCCTACTTGACGGCAGATACGCAGTATTTT. Its protein product is CASSSYLTADTQYF.

Many counts were recorded for this clonotype. The V gene is TRBV12-3 or TRBV12-4, the J gene TRBJ2-1; D unresolved. The CDR3 runs 15 residues. Trimming removed 1 base at V and 8 bases at J, with 15 bases between. The CDR3 protein is CASSLGARHGDEQFF. In DNA, the CDR3 is TGTGCCAGCAGTTTAGGAGCGAGGCACGGCGATGAGCAGTTCTTC.

The genes are TRBV12-3 or TRBV12-4 and TRBJ1-1, with a weak D call TRBD1 (5 bases). V was trimmed by 7 bases and J by 1 base, leaving 13 bases between them. The CDR3 length is 14 residues. In DNA, the CDR3 is TGTGCCAGCAAACCGGGACGGGGGAACACTGAAGCTTTCTTT. It codes for CASKPGRGNTEAFF.

This clonotype was picked up many times. This chain links TRBV10-3 with TRBJ2-5; tentative D call: TRBD2 (5 bases). The germline V gene has CDR1 ENHRY and CDR2 SYGVKD. V lost 10 bases and J 2 bases, leaving 14 bases between the germline ends. CDR3 length: 13 residues. In DNA, the CDR3 is TGTGCCACAGGCGGGTTGAGGCAAGAGACCCAGTACTTC. Protein: CATGGLRQETQYF.